The sequence of this T cell receptor beta chain was determined in a study of T cell changes during pregnancy in multiple sclerosis. Germline CDR1 is MDHEN and CDR2 is SYDVKM. This CDR3 has 15 amino acids. Between the trimmed V and J ends, which lost 5 bases and 5 bases, there was a span of 18 bases. Only in-frame clones appear in the TCRdb table, and some are missing; sequencing was by immunoSEQ multiplex PCR. The sample holds over 50,000 clones, around nine tenths seen once. The V call is TRBV28, the J call TRBJ1-2; no definite D call. Sequenced here: peripheral blood, sampled in the third trimester of pregnancy. This sequence originates from a female donor in good health, enrolled as a control in a pregnancy study. This CDR3 is CASSPRLLTDYGYTF. The CDR3 nucleotides read TGTGCCAGCAGTCCACGTCTACTCACAGATTATGGCTACACCTTC.